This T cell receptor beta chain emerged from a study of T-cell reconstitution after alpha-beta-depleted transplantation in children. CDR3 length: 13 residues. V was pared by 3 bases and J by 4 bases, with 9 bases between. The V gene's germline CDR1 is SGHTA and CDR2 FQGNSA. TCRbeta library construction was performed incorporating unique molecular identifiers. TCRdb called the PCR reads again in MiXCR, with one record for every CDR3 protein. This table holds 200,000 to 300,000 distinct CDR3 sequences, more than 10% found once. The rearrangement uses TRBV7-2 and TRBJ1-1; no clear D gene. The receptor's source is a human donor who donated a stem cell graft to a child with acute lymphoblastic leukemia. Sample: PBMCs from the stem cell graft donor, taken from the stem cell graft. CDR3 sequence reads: CASSFPSRTEAFF. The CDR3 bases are TGTGCCAGCAGCTTCCCGAGTCGCACTGAAGCTTTCTTT. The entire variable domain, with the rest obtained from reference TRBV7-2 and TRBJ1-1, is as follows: GAGVSQSPSNKVTEKGKDVELRCDPISGHTALYWYRQSLGQGLEFLIYFQGNSAPDKSGLPSDRFSAERTGGSVSTLTIQRTQQEDSAVYLCASSFPSRTEAFFGQGTRLTVV.